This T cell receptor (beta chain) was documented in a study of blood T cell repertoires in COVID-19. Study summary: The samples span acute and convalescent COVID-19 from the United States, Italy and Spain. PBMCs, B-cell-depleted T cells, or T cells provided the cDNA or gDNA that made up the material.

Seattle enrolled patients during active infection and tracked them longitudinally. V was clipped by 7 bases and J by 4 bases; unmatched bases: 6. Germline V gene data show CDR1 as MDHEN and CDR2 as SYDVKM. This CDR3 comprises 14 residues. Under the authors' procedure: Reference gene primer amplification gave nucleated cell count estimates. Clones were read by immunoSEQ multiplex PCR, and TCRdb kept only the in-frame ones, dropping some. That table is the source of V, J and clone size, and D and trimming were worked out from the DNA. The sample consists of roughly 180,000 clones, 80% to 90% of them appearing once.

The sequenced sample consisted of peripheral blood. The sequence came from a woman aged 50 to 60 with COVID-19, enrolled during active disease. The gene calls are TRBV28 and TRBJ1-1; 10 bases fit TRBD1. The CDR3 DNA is TGTGCCAGCACCTCTGGACAGGGGGGCACTGAAGCTTTCTTT. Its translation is CASTSGQGGTEAFF.